This T cell receptor beta chain was captured in a study of T cell repertoires in cytomegalovirus infection. Study details: CMV epitopes in the study were HLA-C-restricted (recently identified) and HLA-B-restricted (well studied). Carrying CMV and the relevant HLA type showed in public TCR beta signatures.

J was trimmed by 2 bases and V by 5 bases; bases with no gene match: 9. Germline values: CDR1 MNHEY, CDR2 SMNVEV (reference sequence). This CDR3 comprises 16 residues. TCRdb fed the reads into MiXCR, producing one record per CDR3 protein. The sample carries roughly 280,000 distinct CDR3 sequences, about 20% recorded once. To note about this clonotype: No antigen is known for it.

This clonotype originated in a human donor in good health (CMV status not recorded). Some clones in this sample may be carry-over from other donors' samples. The specimen comprised cultured PBMCs, sampled from culture after CMV antigen stimulation. The V and J genes are TRBV27 and TRBJ1-2; 9 bases agree with TRBD1. CDR3 loop: CASSATGTGLNYGYTF. CDR3 DNA sequence: TGTGCCAGCAGTGCGACCGGGACAGGGTTGAACTATGGCTACACCTTC.